Listed below are T cell receptor beta chains from one sample, sequenced in a study of T cells after yellow fever vaccination. MiXCR, applied by TCRdb to the 5' RACE reads, yields one record per CDR3 protein. The sample holds over 45,000 distinct CDR3 sequences, around 7% seen once. The specimen comprised CD8+ T cells sorted from PBMCs, sampled on the day of the first yellow fever vaccination. These receptor sequences come from a man aged 18 to 30 who received the YFV17D yellow fever vaccine. Both conserved end residues are part of each CDR3. A D gene is named only where the DNA matches it firmly. Clone size is not always given. Where it is, it says once, few, many or a class for expanded clones.

V: TRBV19; D: .; J: TRBJ2-1; size: .; CDR3: CASSKVGGLEQFF; DNA: TGTGCCAGTAGTAAGGTGGGGGGCCTTGAGCAGTTCTTC
V: TRBV7-3; D: .; J: TRBJ2-3; size: .; CDR3: CASSSSGSTDTQYF; DNA: TGTGCCAGCAGCTCAAGCGGTAGCACAGATACGCAGTATTTT
V: TRBV5-1; D: .; J: TRBJ1-1; size: many; CDR3: CASSLYGSNTEAFF; DNA: TGCGCCAGCAGCTTATACGGTTCGAACACTGAAGCTTTCTTT
V: TRBV30; D: .; J: TRBJ2-1; size: few; CDR3: CAWSVFGGGPFF; DNA: TGTGCCTGGAGTGTTTTTGGGGGGGGGCCGTTCTTC
V: TRBV27; D: TRBD1; J: TRBJ2-7; size: .; CDR3: CASSYGDRGYEQYF; DNA: TGTGCCAGCAGCTACGGGGACAGGGGATACGAGCAGTACTTC
V: TRBV12-3/TRBV12-4; D: .; J: TRBJ1-3; size: few; CDR3: CASQGNTIYF; DNA: TGTGCCAGCCAGGGAAACACCATATATTTT
V: TRBV6-4; D: TRBD2; J: TRBJ2-1; size: many; CDR3: CASSDSPSGGADEQFF; DNA: TGTGCCAGCAGTGACTCTCCTAGCGGGGGGGCCGATGAGCAGTTCTTC
V: TRBV5-1; D: .; J: TRBJ1-1; size: .; CDR3: CASSSGAVMNTEAFF; DNA: TGCGCCAGCAGCTCTGGCGCAGTGATGAACACTGAAGCTTTCTTT
V: TRBV4-3; D: .; J: TRBJ1-2; size: few; CDR3: CASSLDRRGYTF; DNA: TGCGCCAGCAGCCTTGACAGGAGGGGCTACACCTTC
V: TRBV29-1; D: TRBD1; J: TRBJ2-1; size: many; CDR3: CSVFGTGGNEQFF; DNA: TGCAGCGTCTTTGGGACAGGGGGAAATGAGCAGTTCTTC
V: TRBV7-8; D: .; J: TRBJ2-3; size: .; CDR3: CASSLRQGASTDTQYF; DNA: TGTGCCAGCAGCTTACGGCAGGGCGCGAGCACAGATACGCAGTATTTT
V: TRBV7-6; D: .; J: TRBJ2-5; size: many; CDR3: CASSQEWGQETQYF; DNA: TGTGCCAGCAGCCAGGAGTGGGGCCAAGAGACCCAGTACTTC
V: TRBV19; D: .; J: TRBJ2-7; size: .; CDR3: CASSASGGPYEQYF; DNA: TGTGCCAGTAGCGCGAGTGGGGGTCCCTACGAGCAGTACTTC
V: TRBV20-1; D: .; J: TRBJ2-1; size: many; CDR3: CSASGRGPYNEQFF; DNA: TGCAGTGCTAGTGGTCGGGGGCCCTACAATGAGCAGTTCTTC
V: TRBV5-1; D: .; J: TRBJ2-1; size: .; CDR3: CASSLGSSERYEQFF; DNA: TGCGCCAGCAGCTTGGGGTCTTCAGAGAGGTATGAGCAGTTCTTC
V: TRBV4-2; D: .; J: TRBJ2-4; size: many; CDR3: CASSQGTLENIQYF; DNA: TGTGCCAGCAGCCAAGGGACGTTAGAAAACATTCAGTACTTC
V: TRBV6-1; D: TRBD2; J: TRBJ2-3; size: many; CDR3: CASSSKKRGSPDTQYF; DNA: TGTGCCAGCAGCTCTAAGAAGCGGGGGAGTCCCGATACGCAGTATTTT
V: TRBV4-1; D: .; J: TRBJ2-5; size: many; CDR3: CASSHKVLGPQETQYF; DNA: TGCGCCAGCAGCCACAAGGTTCTAGGGCCCCAAGAGACCCAGTACTTC
V: TRBV5-1; D: .; J: TRBJ1-3; size: many; CDR3: CASSSLEGSGNTIYF; DNA: TGCGCCAGCAGCAGCTTGGAAGGGTCTGGAAACACCATATATTTT
V: TRBV6-5; D: .; J: TRBJ1-4; size: .; CDR3: CASSYSQATNEKLFF; DNA: TGTGCCAGCAGTTACTCTCAGGCAACTAATGAAAAACTGTTTTTT
V: TRBV6-2/TRBV6-3; D: .; J: TRBJ2-2; size: medium-sized; CDR3: CASSYSTTGELFF; DNA: TGTGCCAGCAGTTACTCGACCACCGGGGAGCTGTTTTTT
V: TRBV27; D: .; J: TRBJ2-3; size: .; CDR3: CASSFKQDNKDTQYF; DNA: TGTGCCAGCAGTTTTAAGCAGGACAACAAAGATACGCAGTATTTT
V: TRBV15; D: .; J: TRBJ1-5; size: many; CDR3: CATSRSPDIGDSNQPQHF; DNA: TGTGCCACCAGCAGATCCCCCGATATTGGGGATAGCAATCAGCCCCAGCATTTT
V: TRBV18; D: TRBD1; J: TRBJ2-7; size: .; CDR3: CASSPADRVVLYEQYF; DNA: TGTGCCAGCTCACCAGCGGACAGGGTGGTACTCTACGAGCAGTACTTC
V: TRBV6-2/TRBV6-3; D: .; J: TRBJ2-3; size: .; CDR3: CASSYSARHTDTQYF; DNA: TGTGCCAGCAGTTACTCGGCCAGGCACACAGATACGCAGTATTTT
V: TRBV7-9; D: .; J: TRBJ2-5; size: .; CDR3: CASTLQLTEETQYF; DNA: TGTGCCAGCACCCTCCAGCTGACAGAAGAGACCCAGTACTTC
V: TRBV19; D: TRBD2; J: TRBJ2-3; size: many; CDR3: CASRSLRAGGSGDTQYF; DNA: TGTGCCAGTAGGAGCCTCCGAGCGGGGGGGTCGGGAGATACGCAGTATTTT
V: TRBV6-2/TRBV6-3; D: .; J: TRBJ2-2; size: few; CDR3: CASTLGGLQNSGELFF; DNA: TGTGCCAGCACCCTCGGGGGACTCCAGAATTCCGGGGAGCTGTTTTTT
V: TRBV14; D: .; J: TRBJ1-1; size: many; CDR3: CASSQDGAGWTEAFF; DNA: TGTGCCAGCAGCCAAGATGGGGCAGGGTGGACTGAAGCTTTCTTT
V: TRBV12-3/TRBV12-4; D: .; J: TRBJ1-1; size: many; CDR3: CASSFVAVSTNTEAFF; DNA: TGTGCCAGCAGTTTTGTGGCGGTAAGCACGAACACTGAAGCTTTCTTT
V: TRBV18; D: TRBD1; J: TRBJ2-7; size: .; CDR3: CASSPFRDSPYEQYF; DNA: TGTGCCAGCTCACCTTTCCGGGACAGCCCCTACGAGCAGTACTTC
V: TRBV5-1; D: .; J: TRBJ1-1; size: .; CDR3: CASSLSRGGNTEAFF; DNA: TGCGCCAGCAGCTTGTCTAGGGGAGGGAACACTGAAGCTTTCTTT
V: TRBV5-1; D: .; J: TRBJ2-1; size: many; CDR3: CASSGRGYNEQFF; DNA: TGCGCCAGCAGCGGCAGGGGTTACAATGAGCAGTTCTTC
V: TRBV4-1; D: TRBD1; J: TRBJ1-1; size: .; CDR3: CASSQAFQGANTEAFF; DNA: TGCGCCAGCAGCCAAGCCTTCCAGGGGGCAAACACTGAAGCTTTCTTT
V: TRBV7-2; D: .; J: TRBJ2-2; size: many; CDR3: CASSLIPRGGTGELFF; DNA: TGTGCCAGCAGCTTAATTCCCAGGGGCGGAACCGGGGAGCTGTTTTTT
V: TRBV5-6; D: .; J: TRBJ2-3; size: many; CDR3: CASSKGEETDTQYF; DNA: TGTGCCAGCTCCAAGGGGGAGGAAACAGATACGCAGTATTTT
V: TRBV7-9; D: .; J: TRBJ1-1; size: few; CDR3: CASSLKDGEAFF; DNA: TGTGCCAGCAGCTTGAAGGATGGTGAAGCTTTCTTT
V: TRBV4-3; D: TRBD2; J: TRBJ2-5; size: few; CDR3: CASSQQSSGGGIETQYF; DNA: TGCGCCAGCAGCCAACAAAGCAGCGGGGGGGGGATAGAGACCCAGTACTTC
V: TRBV11-2; D: .; J: TRBJ2-3; size: many; CDR3: CASSSQGGWDTQYF; DNA: TGTGCCAGCAGCTCTCAGGGGGGTTGGGATACGCAGTATTTT
V: TRBV10-3; D: .; J: TRBJ1-6; size: .; CDR3: CAMPGTRSPLHF; DNA: TGTGCCATGCCCGGGACCCGGTCACCCCTCCACTTT
V: TRBV7-9; D: .; J: TRBJ2-3; size: many; CDR3: CASSPLEDTQYF; DNA: TGTGCCAGCAGTCCCCTAGAAGATACGCAGTATTTT
V: TRBV4-1; D: TRBD2; J: TRBJ2-2; size: many; CDR3: CASSLGGEGTGELFF; DNA: TGCGCCAGCAGTCTGGGGGGGGAAGGCACCGGGGAGCTGTTTTTT
V: TRBV27; D: .; J: TRBJ2-1; size: many; CDR3: CASSILAGSSYNEQFF; DNA: TGTGCCAGCAGTATACTGGCGGGTAGCTCCTACAATGAGCAGTTCTTC
V: TRBV29-1; D: .; J: TRBJ2-1; size: .; CDR3: CSVRATNEQFF; DNA: TGCAGCGTCCGGGCGACGAATGAGCAGTTCTTC
V: TRBV4-1; D: .; J: TRBJ2-2; size: many; CDR3: CASSQGALSGELFF; DNA: TGCGCCAGCAGCCAAGGGGCCCTTTCCGGGGAGCTGTTTTTT
V: TRBV7-2; D: .; J: TRBJ1-6; size: .; CDR3: CASSLLPSGSNSPLHF; DNA: TGTGCCAGCAGCTTACTCCCTTCAGGGAGCAATTCACCCCTCCACTTT
V: TRBV4-1; D: .; J: TRBJ2-3; size: many; CDR3: CASSHQGNTQYF; DNA: TGCGCCAGCAGCCACCAGGGTAATACGCAGTATTTT
V: TRBV7-2; D: .; J: TRBJ1-5; size: .; CDR3: CASSLVVQVGQPQHF; DNA: TGTGCCAGCAGCTTAGTGGTCCAGGTTGGTCAGCCCCAGCATTTT
V: TRBV18; D: TRBD2; J: TRBJ2-7; size: many; CDR3: CASSPTTSANSYEQYF; DNA: TGTGCCAGCTCACCAACGACTAGCGCAAACTCCTACGAGCAGTACTTC
V: TRBV12-3/TRBV12-4; D: TRBD2; J: TRBJ2-4; size: .; CDR3: CASIPSGGAQNIQYF; DNA: TGTGCCAGCATCCCTAGCGGGGGGGCCCAAAACATTCAGTACTTC
V: TRBV7-8; D: TRBD2; J: TRBJ2-3; size: few; CDR3: CASSFETSGGGTQYF; DNA: TGTGCCAGCAGCTTTGAGACTAGCGGGGGGGGTACGCAGTATTTT
V: TRBV7-9; D: .; J: TRBJ2-5; size: many; CDR3: CASSWTVSLETQYF; DNA: TGTGCCAGCAGCTGGACGGTTTCGTTGGAGACCCAGTACTTC
V: TRBV5-1; D: .; J: TRBJ1-5; size: .; CDR3: CSSSFPSQGGRVQPQHF; DNA: TGCTCCAGCAGCTTCCCCTCGCAGGGCGGTCGGGTTCAGCCCCAGCATTTT
V: TRBV4-1; D: TRBD1; J: TRBJ2-5; size: few; CDR3: CASRPGQEETQYF; DNA: TGCGCCAGCAGACCGGGACAGGAAGAGACCCAGTACTTC